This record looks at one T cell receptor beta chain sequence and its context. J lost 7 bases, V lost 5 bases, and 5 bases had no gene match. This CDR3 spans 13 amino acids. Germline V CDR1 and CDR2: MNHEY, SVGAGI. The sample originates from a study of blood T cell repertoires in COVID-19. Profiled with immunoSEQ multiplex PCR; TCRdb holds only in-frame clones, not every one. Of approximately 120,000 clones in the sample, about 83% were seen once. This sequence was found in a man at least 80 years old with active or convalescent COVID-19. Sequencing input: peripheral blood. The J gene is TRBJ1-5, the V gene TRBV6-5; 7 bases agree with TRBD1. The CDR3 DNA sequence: TGTGCCAGCAGTAACCGACAGGGCCAGCCCCAGCATTTT. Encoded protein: CASSNRQGQPQHF.